The clone carrying this TCR beta chain was counted a few times. Antigen: not known. Each individual donor underwent a draw of 8 to 10 milliliters of peripheral blood. No fewer than 7 million PBMCs went into each sample. The data belong to a study of blood T cells in healthy people across ages. The CDR3 consists of 17 residues. Trimming took off 4 bases at V and 5 bases at J, with 23 bases between the two ends. Looked up from germline, CDR1 is LGHDT and CDR2 is YNNKEL (reference sequence). Then a second PCR, running about 6 to 12 cycles, was carried out with a sample-barcoded 5' primer and a J-beta primer mix. A single record per CDR3 protein comes from TCRdb applying MiXCR to the 5' RACE reads. The table includes under 2 million distinct CDR3 sequences, about 35% detected once. Study results and limitations: Per million T cells, the diversity of TCR beta decreased roughly linearly as age advanced. The long-lived group displayed more naive CD4+ cells, plus higher diversity, than the aged donors did.

This chain joins TRBV3-1 and TRBJ2-5; D is ambiguous. The sequenced sample consisted of blood. The clonotype was recovered from a woman in her thirties in good health. DNA of the CDR3: TGTGCCAGCAGCCCCCAGCCGCCGGACCCGTTCGGGGAGACCCAGTACTTC. This codes for CASSPQPPDPFGETQYF.